Listed below are T cell receptor beta chains from one sample, sequenced in a study of Ad26.COV2.S vaccination and SARS-CoV-2 variants. The table came from immunoSEQ multiplex PCR; TCRdb's copy has only in-frame clones and leaves some out. The table shows about 350,000 clones, with about 91% occurring only once. The material was peripheral blood, obtained after recovery from COVID-19. The receptors were sampled from a human donor who had recovered from COVID-19. CDR3s include the opening cysteine and the closing phenylalanine or tryptophan. A D gene is named only where the DNA matches it firmly. Part of the rows lack a size; the others show once, few, many or a class for expanded clones.

D	J	V	size	DNA	CDR3
TRBD1	TRBJ2-7	TRBV5-5	-	TGTGCCAGCAGCCAGTGGACAGGGGTTTCTCGCGAGCAGTACTTC	CASSQWTGVSREQYF
TRBD1	TRBJ2-7	TRBV5-1	-	TGCGCCAGCAGCTTGACAGGGGTTCGCTCTGACGAGCAGTACTTC	CASSLTGVRSDEQYF
-	TRBJ2-7	TRBV27	once	TGTGCCAGCAGTCCTGGAGGCTACGAGCAGTACTTC	CASSPGGYEQYF
-	TRBJ2-2	TRBV27	-	TGTGCCAGCAGTTGGGACGATAACACCGGGGAGCTGTTTTTT	CASSWDDNTGELFF
-	TRBJ1-6	TRBV9	-	TGTGCCAGCAGCCAAATGGCCAGCTCCTATAATTCACCCCTCCACTTT	CASSQMASSYNSPLHF
-	TRBJ1-2	TRBV12-3/TRBV12-4	once	TGTGCCAGCACCCCCCAGGTTGCCTATGGCTACACCTTC	CASTPQVAYGYTF
-	TRBJ2-1	TRBV2	once	TGTGCCAGCAGCAACAGCTACAATGAACAGTTCTTC	CASSNSYNEQFF
TRBD1	TRBJ1-6	TRBV9	-	TGTGCCAGCAGCGTAGGTGGGACAGGGGATTCACCCCTCCACTTT	CASSVGGTGDSPLHF
TRBD2	TRBJ2-1	TRBV6-5	-	TGTGCCAGCAGTTATGGGGGACTAGCGGGGGACAATGAGCAGTTCTTC	CASSYGGLAGDNEQFF
-	TRBJ2-1	TRBV10-3	-	TGTGCCATCAGAAGAGGAGGACACATTAGCTCCTACAATGAGCAGTTCTTC	CAIRRGGHISSYNEQFF
-	TRBJ2-7	TRBV7-6	-	TGTGCCAGCAGCGTCCAACAGGGCGCCTCCTACGAGCAGTACTTC	CASSVQQGASYEQYF
-	TRBJ1-1	TRBV9	few	TGTGCCAGCAGCCCACAACAGGGGAACACTGAAGCTTTCTTT	CASSPQQGNTEAFF
TRBD1	TRBJ1-5	TRBV29-1	once	TGCAGCGTGGGACAGGGAGGTCAGCCCCAGCATTTT	CSVGQGGQPQHF
TRBD1	TRBJ1-3	TRBV12-3/TRBV12-4	once	TGTGCCAGCAGCCCCGGGACAGTAAACACCATATATTTT	CASSPGTVNTIYF
-	TRBJ2-3	TRBV6-6	-	TGTGCCAGCAGTCCGGGACTGGGGGCAGATACGCAGTATTTT	CASSPGLGADTQYF
-	TRBJ1-2	TRBV18	once	TGTGCCAGCTCACCACCTGTTAGCGGGGTGAATGGCTACACCTTC	CASSPPVSGVNGYTF
-	TRBJ2-5	TRBV12-3/TRBV12-4	-	TGTGCCAGCAGTTTGAGGGGGGAAGAGACCCAGTACTTC	CASSLRGEETQYF
-	TRBJ2-1	TRBV15	-	TGTGCCACCAGCAGAGATAACGGTTACTCCTACAATGAGCAGTTCTTC	CATSRDNGYSYNEQFF
-	TRBJ1-1	TRBV18	-	TGTGCCAGCTCACCACCCTCTCAGACTTTGAGCACTGAAGCTTTCTTT	CASSPPSQTLSTEAFF